These T cell receptor beta chains were read from a single sample in a study of CD8 T cells in Susac syndrome. TCRdb re-analysed the immunoSEQ multiplex PCR reads in MiXCR, keeping a single row per CDR3 protein. Of about 160,000 distinct CDR3 sequences detected, around 95% appear once; the ten largest clones hold 0.13%. The sequenced material came from CD4+ T cells from PBMCs. The receptor source for this set is a human donor in good health. The CDR3 runs from the conserved cysteine through the conserved F or W. Each record gives: clone size, V gene, J gene, D gene, CDR3 protein, CDR3 DNA. The D gene is left open where the match is weak. Rows give clone size only sometimes, using once, few, many, or a class for an expanded clone.

few	TRBV7-2	TRBJ2-3	TRBD2	CASSPSLAADTQYF	TGTGCCAGCAGTCCGAGCCTAGCGGCCGATACGCAGTATTTT
-	TRBV7-3	TRBJ1-2	TRBD1	CASSLRTGDHNYGYTF	TGTGCCAGCAGCTTAAGGACAGGGGACCATAACTATGGCTACACCTTC
-	TRBV21-1	TRBJ2-1	-	CASSKRPGHYYNEQFF	TGTGCCAGCAGCAAACGTCCGGGACATTACTACAATGAGCAGTTCTTC
-	TRBV27	TRBJ1-2	-	CASRPSRPPYGYTF	TGTGCCAGCAGACCCTCTAGGCCTCCCTATGGCTACACCTTC
-	TRBV12-3/TRBV12-4	TRBJ2-1	-	CASSLLGREQFF	TGTGCCAGCAGTTTACTAGGGCGTGAGCAGTTCTTC
-	TRBV5-1	TRBJ2-5	-	CASSLAGTDEETQYF	TGCGCCAGCAGCTTGGCCGGGACGGATGAAGAGACCCAGTACTTC
-	TRBV7-3	TRBJ2-7	-	CASSLTGAFGSEQYF	TGTGCCAGCAGCCTTACGGGGGCGTTCGGGAGTGAGCAGTACTTC
-	TRBV1	TRBJ2-1	-	CTSSQGSSGEDEQFF	TGCACCAGCAGCCAAGGTTCTAGCGGGGAGGATGAGCAGTTCTTC
-	TRBV4-2	TRBJ1-5	-	CASSQDGDRAQHF	TGTGCCAGCAGCCAAGATGGTGATAGGGCCCAGCATTTT
-	TRBV20-1	TRBJ2-7	TRBD1	CSATGTDLSSYEQYF	TGCAGTGCTACCGGGACAGATCTTAGCTCCTACGAGCAGTACTTC
-	TRBV29-1	TRBJ2-5	-	CSVVRRLGRETQYF	TGCAGCGTTGTTCGCCGGTTGGGTCGAGAGACCCAGTACTTC
-	TRBV6-6	TRBJ1-3	-	CASSYPGGGHNTIYF	TGTGCCAGCAGTTACCCCGGCGGGGGTCACAACACCATATATTTT
-	TRBV12-3/TRBV12-4	TRBJ2-7	-	CASGDGNRVLGEQYF	TGTGCCAGCGGGGATGGGAACAGGGTATTGGGCGAGCAGTACTTC
-	TRBV2	TRBJ1-2	-	CASSVEGSNYGYTF	TGTGCCAGCAGTGTTGAGGGCAGCAACTATGGCTACACCTTC
-	TRBV18	TRBJ1-1	TRBD1	CASSPPGTGGTEAFF	TGTGCCAGCTCACCACCCGGGACAGGGGGCACTGAAGCTTTCTTT
-	TRBV5-1	TRBJ2-5	-	CASSSTVEETQYF	TGCGCCAGCAGCTCGACAGTTGAGGAGACCCAGTACTTC
once	TRBV12-3/TRBV12-4	TRBJ2-3	TRBD2	CASSLATRRGDTQYF	TGTGCCAGCAGTTTGGCCACTAGGCGGGGGGATACGCAGTATTTT
-	TRBV2	TRBJ2-5	-	CASSPRTTETQYF	TGTGCCAGCAGTCCCCGGACTACAGAGACCCAGTACTTC
-	TRBV30	TRBJ2-3	-	CAWNLGTDTQYF	TGTGCCTGGAATCTGGGCACAGATACGCAGTATTTT
-	TRBV30	TRBJ2-7	TRBD1	CAWSVQGAFYEQYF	TGTGCCTGGAGTGTGCAGGGGGCTTTTTACGAGCAGTACTTC
-	TRBV25-1	TRBJ2-5	TRBD2	CASSELLAGDQETQYF	TGTGCCAGCAGTGAACTCCTAGCGGGGGATCAAGAGACCCAGTACTTC
-	TRBV7-2	TRBJ2-5	-	CASSPRLGQETQYF	TGTGCCAGCAGCCCTCGACTAGGACAAGAGACCCAGTACTTC
-	TRBV7-9	TRBJ2-3	-	CASSLEKDTQYF	TGTGCCAGCAGCTTAGAAAAAGATACGCAGTATTTT
-	TRBV20-1	TRBJ1-5	TRBD1	CSASPQGGNQPQHF	TGCAGTGCTAGCCCCCAGGGGGGCAATCAGCCCCAGCATTTT
-	TRBV7-9	TRBJ1-5	-	CASTFGLQPQHF	TGTGCCAGCACCTTTGGGCTTCAGCCCCAGCATTTT
-	TRBV6-5	TRBJ2-3	-	CASSYVGKSRDTQYF	TGTGCCAGCAGTTACGTCGGGAAATCGCGAGATACGCAGTATTTT
-	TRBV9	TRBJ1-1	-	CASSSSRETEAFF	TGTGCCAGCAGCTCCTCACGGGAGACTGAAGCTTTCTTT
-	TRBV29-1	TRBJ1-1	-	CSVSPRTRPEAFF	TGCAGCGTAAGTCCCCGCACTCGGCCCGAAGCTTTCTTT
-	TRBV29-1	TRBJ2-2	TRBD1	CSVNYRGRRTGELFF	TGCAGCGTCAATTACAGGGGGCGCCGGACCGGGGAGCTGTTTTTT
once	TRBV5-1	TRBJ2-5	-	CASSFVGASGETQYF	TGCGCCAGCAGCTTTGTCGGGGCCTCAGGAGAGACCCAGTACTTC
-	TRBV7-2	TRBJ2-3	-	CASTQPRTSTDTQYF	TGTGCCAGCACTCAACCGAGAACCAGCACAGATACGCAGTATTTT
-	TRBV30	TRBJ2-1	TRBD2	CAWERGGGDEQFF	TGTGCCTGGGAGCGGGGGGGCGGCGATGAGCAGTTCTTC
-	TRBV19	TRBJ2-1	-	CASSRIEGTSSYNEQFF	TGTGCCAGTAGTAGGATCGAGGGGACCAGCTCCTACAATGAGCAGTTCTTC
-	TRBV6-5	TRBJ1-2	-	CASSYSRDLGYGYTF	TGTGCCAGCAGTTACTCTAGGGACTTGGGATATGGCTACACCTTC
-	TRBV19	TRBJ1-5	-	CASSSNEGQQDF	TGTGCCAGTAGTTCTAACGAAGGACAGCAGGATTTT
-	TRBV20-1	TRBJ1-1	TRBD1	CSARSQGRAEAFF	TGCAGTGCTAGGTCACAGGGGAGGGCTGAAGCTTTCTTT
once	TRBV6-5	TRBJ1-5	-	CASSERQENQPQHF	TGTGCCAGCAGTGAGAGACAGGAAAATCAGCCCCAGCATTTT
-	TRBV12-3/TRBV12-4	TRBJ1-5	TRBD1	CASRPGQGSQPQHF	TGTGCCAGCAGGCCGGGACAGGGAAGTCAGCCCCAGCATTTT